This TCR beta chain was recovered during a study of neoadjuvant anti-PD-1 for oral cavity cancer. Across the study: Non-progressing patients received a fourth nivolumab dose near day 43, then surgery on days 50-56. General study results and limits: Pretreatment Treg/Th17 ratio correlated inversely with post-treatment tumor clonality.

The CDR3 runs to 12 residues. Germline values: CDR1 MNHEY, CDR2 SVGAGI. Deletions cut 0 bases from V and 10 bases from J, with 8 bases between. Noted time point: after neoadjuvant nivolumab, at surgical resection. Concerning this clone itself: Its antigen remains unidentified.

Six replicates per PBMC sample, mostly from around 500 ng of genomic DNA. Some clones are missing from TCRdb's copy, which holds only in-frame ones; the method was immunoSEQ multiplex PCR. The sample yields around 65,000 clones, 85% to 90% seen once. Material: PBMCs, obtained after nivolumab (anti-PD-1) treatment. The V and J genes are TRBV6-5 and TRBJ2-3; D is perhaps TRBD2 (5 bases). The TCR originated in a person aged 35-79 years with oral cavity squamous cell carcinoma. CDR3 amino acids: CASSYSTGSQYF. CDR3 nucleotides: TGTGCCAGCAGTTACTCGACGGGGTCGCAGTATTTT.